A selection of T cell receptor beta chains follows, all from one sample in a study of blood T cell repertoires in COVID-19. Only in-frame clones appear in the TCRdb table, and some are missing; sequencing was by immunoSEQ multiplex PCR. The table lists 150,000 to 200,000 clones, around four fifths of them singletons. Sequencing was carried out using peripheral blood. These receptors all come from a man aged 70-80 years with acute or convalescent COVID-19. The CDR3 runs from the conserved cysteine through the conserved F or W. The D gene is left open where the match is weak. Only part of the rows carry a size: once, few, many, or a class if the clone is expanded.

V: TRBV7-8; J: TRBJ1-2; D: NA; size: few; CDR3: CASSLAPQDNYGYTF; DNA: TGTGCCAGCAGCTTAGCGCCACAAGATAACTATGGCTACACCTTC
V: TRBV14; J: TRBJ1-3; D: NA; size: few; CDR3: CASSQDTRSTIYF; DNA: TGTGCCAGCAGCCAAGATACACGGAGCACCATATATTTT
V: TRBV7-9; J: TRBJ2-1; D: TRBD1; size: NA; CDR3: CASSPDKGQDYNEQFF; DNA: TGTGCCAGCAGCCCGGACAAGGGACAGGACTACAATGAGCAGTTCTTC
V: TRBV2; J: TRBJ1-4; D: TRBD1; size: NA; CDR3: CASTARQGALEKLFF; DNA: TGTGCCAGCACCGCGCGCCAGGGGGCACTTGAAAAACTGTTTTTT
V: TRBV9; J: TRBJ1-6; D: TRBD1; size: NA; CDR3: CASSVGTGSPLHF; DNA: TGTGCCAGCAGCGTAGGGACAGGATCACCCCTCCACTTT
V: TRBV28; J: TRBJ1-6; D: TRBD1; size: many; CDR3: CASSPGGYNSPLHF; DNA: TGTGCCAGCAGCCCAGGGGGGTATAATTCACCCCTCCACTTT
V: TRBV5-1; J: TRBJ1-2; D: NA; size: NA; CDR3: CASSLGSLDYGYTF; DNA: TGCGCCAGCAGCCTGGGGAGCCTGGACTATGGCTACACCTTC
V: TRBV18; J: TRBJ2-5; D: NA; size: NA; CDR3: CASSPAGETQYF; DNA: TGTGCCAGCTCACCGGCGGGGGAGACCCAGTACTTC
V: TRBV4-3; J: TRBJ2-7; D: TRBD2; size: NA; CDR3: CASSQVLAESYEQYF; DNA: TGCGCCAGCAGCCAAGTCCTAGCGGAATCCTACGAGCAGTACTTC
V: TRBV28; J: TRBJ1-5; D: TRBD1; size: few; CDR3: CASSLGTGFRQPQHF; DNA: TGTGCCAGCAGTTTAGGGACAGGGTTCAGGCAGCCCCAGCATTTT
V: TRBV13; J: TRBJ1-2; D: NA; size: NA; CDR3: CASSGISGQRPYGYTF; DNA: TGTGCCAGCAGCGGGATATCTGGACAGCGACCTTATGGCTACACCTTC
V: TRBV12-3/TRBV12-4; J: TRBJ2-4; D: TRBD1; size: NA; CDR3: CASSLERTGKYF; DNA: TGTGCCAGCAGTTTAGAAAGGACAGGAAAGTACTTC
V: TRBV24-1; J: TRBJ2-1; D: NA; size: NA; CDR3: CATSSTGFGQFF; DNA: TGTGCCACCAGTTCTACAGGGTTCGGTCAGTTCTTC
V: TRBV7-2; J: TRBJ1-3; D: NA; size: NA; CDR3: CASSLGHSGNTIYF; DNA: TGTGCCAGCAGCTTAGGACACTCTGGAAACACCATATATTTT
V: TRBV7-2; J: TRBJ2-7; D: NA; size: NA; CDR3: CASAVVGGSHEQYF; DNA: TGTGCCAGCGCTGTAGTTGGAGGGTCCCACGAGCAGTACTTC
V: TRBV7-6; J: TRBJ1-1; D: TRBD1; size: many; CDR3: CASSFDRADTEAFF; DNA: TGTGCCAGCAGCTTCGACAGGGCTGACACTGAAGCTTTCTTT
V: TRBV6-6; J: TRBJ1-2; D: NA; size: NA; CDR3: CASSYSTDLGGGYTF; DNA: TGTGCCAGCAGTTACTCTACCGATCTGGGAGGTGGCTACACCTTC
V: TRBV6-2/TRBV6-3; J: TRBJ1-1; D: NA; size: NA; CDR3: CASSYELMDTEAFF; DNA: TGTGCCAGCAGTTACGAACTCATGGACACTGAAGCTTTCTTT
V: TRBV20-1; J: TRBJ1-2; D: TRBD1; size: NA; CDR3: CSASEQGGDGYTF; DNA: TGCAGTGCTAGTGAACAGGGGGGGGATGGCTACACCTTC
V: TRBV5-1; J: TRBJ1-2; D: NA; size: NA; CDR3: CASSFQQNYGYTF; DNA: TGCGCCAGCAGCTTTCAACAGAACTATGGCTACACCTTC
V: TRBV5-4; J: TRBJ2-5; D: TRBD1; size: NA; CDR3: CASSPDRRIETQYF; DNA: TGTGCCAGCAGCCCGGACAGGAGGATAGAGACCCAGTACTTC
V: TRBV2; J: TRBJ2-2; D: NA; size: NA; CDR3: CASRRDTGELFF; DNA: TGTGCCAGCAGGAGGGACACCGGGGAGCTGTTTTTT
V: TRBV28; J: TRBJ2-2; D: NA; size: NA; CDR3: CASSSDSTGELFF; DNA: TGTGCCAGCAGTTCGGACAGCACCGGGGAGCTGTTTTTT
V: TRBV28; J: TRBJ1-2; D: NA; size: NA; CDR3: CASSFTYGYTF; DNA: TGTGCCAGCAGTTTTACATATGGCTACACCTTC
V: TRBV7-2; J: TRBJ2-1; D: TRBD2; size: NA; CDR3: CASSFSGGALNEQFF; DNA: TGTGCCAGCAGCTTTAGCGGGGGGGCTTTAAATGAGCAGTTCTTC
V: TRBV10-3; J: TRBJ2-5; D: NA; size: few; CDR3: CAIREGAPSETQYF; DNA: TGTGCCATCAGGGAGGGGGCGCCCTCAGAGACCCAGTACTTC
V: TRBV13; J: TRBJ2-1; D: NA; size: few; CDR3: CASSLRRGTGNEQFF; DNA: TGTGCCAGCAGCCTAAGACGGGGGACGGGGAATGAGCAGTTCTTC
V: TRBV30; J: TRBJ1-3; D: TRBD1; size: few; CDR3: CAWRARDRGLGNTIYF; DNA: TGTGCCTGGAGGGCCCGGGACAGAGGGCTGGGAAACACCATATATTTT
V: TRBV5-1; J: TRBJ2-3; D: TRBD2; size: NA; CDR3: CASSVMPTSGKGDTQYF; DNA: TGCGCCAGCAGCGTGATGCCGACTAGCGGGAAGGGAGATACGCAGTATTTT
V: TRBV29-1; J: TRBJ2-1; D: NA; size: NA; CDR3: CSVGGQLDKSYNEQFF; DNA: TGCAGCGTGGGGGGACAGCTCGATAAATCCTACAATGAGCAGTTCTTC
V: TRBV28; J: TRBJ1-1; D: NA; size: NA; CDR3: CASSQPDRVNTEAFF; DNA: TGTGCCAGCAGTCAACCGGACAGAGTGAACACTGAAGCTTTCTTT